The rows below give T cell receptor beta chains drawn from one sample of a study of blood T cell repertoires in COVID-19. Sequenced by immunoSEQ multiplex PCR; TCRdb stores in-frame clones only, minus some. The sample holds about 440,000 clones; 90% are singletons and the top ten take approximately 0.55%. Sequencing was carried out using PBMCs or T cells enriched from blood (not recorded which). The receptor source for this set is a man aged 18 to 30 who had recovered from COVID-19. CDR3s include the opening cysteine and the closing phenylalanine or tryptophan. A D gene is named only where the DNA matches it firmly. The size of a clone is reported for some rows only, either as once, few or many, or as a class for expanded clones.

size: few; D: NA; J: TRBJ2-7; V: TRBV5-5; length: 11; CDR3: CASGPSYEQYF; DNA: TGTGCCAGCGGCCCGTCCTACGAGCAGTACTTC
size: NA; D: TRBD1; J: TRBJ1-2; V: TRBV18; length: 15; CDR3: CASSPIGQVDYGYTF; DNA: TGTGCCAGCTCACCTATAGGACAGGTAGACTATGGCTACACCTTC
size: NA; D: TRBD2; J: TRBJ2-7; V: TRBV18; length: 16; CDR3: CASSPTIREGPYEQYF; DNA: TGTGCCAGCTCACCAACGATCCGGGAGGGCCCCTACGAGCAGTACTTC
size: NA; D: TRBD1; J: TRBJ2-5; V: TRBV5-1; length: 14; CDR3: CASRSGQGEETQYF; DNA: TGCGCCAGCAGATCAGGACAGGGAGAAGAGACCCAGTACTTC
size: NA; D: NA; J: TRBJ1-2; V: TRBV5-8; length: 13; CDR3: CASRSDSPYGYTF; DNA: TGTGCCAGCAGATCCGACAGCCCCTATGGCTACACCTTC
size: NA; D: NA; J: TRBJ2-7; V: TRBV19; length: 14; CDR3: CASSITGSSYEQYF; DNA: TGTGCCAGTAGTATCACGGGAAGCTCCTACGAGCAGTACTTC
size: NA; D: NA; J: TRBJ2-7; V: TRBV11-2; length: 15; CDR3: CASSRVATGSYEQYF; DNA: TGTGCCAGCAGTAGAGTAGCAACAGGCTCCTACGAGCAGTACTTC
size: NA; D: TRBD2; J: TRBJ2-7; V: TRBV7-8; length: 15; CDR3: CASRKLAGGGNEQYF; DNA: TGTGCCAGCCGAAAACTAGCGGGAGGGGGTAACGAGCAGTACTTC
size: NA; D: NA; J: TRBJ1-3; V: TRBV28; length: 11; CDR3: CASSLGNTIYF; DNA: TGTGCCAGCAGTCTAGGAAACACCATATATTTT
size: NA; D: TRBD1; J: TRBJ1-3; V: TRBV28; length: 15; CDR3: CASTGGGVDGNTIYF; DNA: TGTGCCAGCACAGGGGGTGGTGTAGACGGAAACACCATATATTTT
size: once; D: NA; J: TRBJ2-2; V: TRBV3-1/TRBV3-2; length: 13; CDR3: CASSQVQTGELFF; DNA: TGTGCCAGCAGCCAAGTACAAACCGGGGAGCTGTTTTTT
size: NA; D: TRBD2; J: TRBJ2-7; V: TRBV3-1/TRBV3-2; length: 17; CDR3: CASSQDVLAGISGEQYF; DNA: TGTGCCAGCAGCCAAGACGTCCTAGCGGGCATAAGTGGAGAGCAGTACTTC
size: NA; D: NA; J: TRBJ2-6; V: TRBV29-1; length: 16; CDR3: CSVEDRRFSGANVLTF; DNA: TGCAGCGTTGAAGATCGTCGGTTCTCTGGGGCCAACGTCCTGACTTTC
size: NA; D: NA; J: TRBJ2-3; V: TRBV4-1; length: 14; CDR3: CASSQDRSTDTQYF; DNA: TGCGCCAGCAGCCAAGATAGAAGCACAGATACGCAGTATTTT
size: few; D: NA; J: TRBJ1-1; V: TRBV29-1; length: 13; CDR3: CSATNWLNTEAFF; DNA: TGCAGCGCTACTAATTGGTTGAACACTGAAGCTTTCTTT
size: once; D: NA; J: TRBJ2-7; V: TRBV27; length: 16; CDR3: CASSPEQGRFSYEQYF; DNA: TGTGCCAGCAGTCCCGAACAGGGCCGATTCTCCTACGAGCAGTACTTC
size: NA; D: NA; J: TRBJ2-5; V: TRBV9; length: 14; CDR3: CASSVGGTGETQYF; DNA: TGTGCCAGCAGCGTTGGCGGGACGGGAGAGACCCAGTACTTC
size: NA; D: TRBD1; J: TRBJ2-7; V: TRBV18; length: 19; CDR3: CASSFTGTGGLLGSYEQYF; DNA: TGTGCCAGCTCGTTCACCGGGACAGGGGGTTTATTGGGGTCCTACGAGCAGTACTTC
size: NA; D: NA; J: TRBJ2-5; V: TRBV11-2; length: 14; CDR3: CASSLAKPGETQYF; DNA: TGTGCCAGCAGCTTAGCGAAGCCCGGGGAGACCCAGTACTTC
size: NA; D: TRBD1; J: TRBJ1-2; V: TRBV9; length: 14; CDR3: CASSPDREDYGYTF; DNA: TGTGCCAGCAGCCCTGACAGGGAGGACTATGGCTACACCTTC
size: NA; D: TRBD2; J: TRBJ2-1; V: TRBV9; length: 16; CDR3: CASSVAGAGGSNEQFF; DNA: TGTGCCAGCAGCGTAGCGGGAGCGGGAGGGTCCAATGAGCAGTTCTTC
size: once; D: NA; J: TRBJ2-3; V: TRBV27; length: 15; CDR3: CASSLRRASTDTQYF; DNA: TGTGCCAGCAGTTTGCGGAGAGCTAGCACAGATACGCAGTATTTT
size: NA; D: NA; J: TRBJ1-5; V: TRBV27; length: 15; CDR3: CASTPGGAGNQPQHF; DNA: TGTGCCAGCACTCCCGGGGGGGCGGGCAATCAGCCCCAGCATTTT
size: NA; D: TRBD2; J: TRBJ2-5; V: TRBV20-1; length: 11; CDR3: CSQAGEETQYF; DNA: TGCAGTCAAGCGGGAGAAGAGACCCAGTACTTC
size: NA; D: TRBD2; J: TRBJ2-5; V: TRBV5-6; length: 14; CDR3: CASSPTSGGETQYF; DNA: TGTGCCAGCAGCCCGACTAGCGGGGGAGAGACCCAGTACTTC
size: NA; D: TRBD2; J: TRBJ2-1; V: TRBV6-2/TRBV6-3; length: 15; CDR3: CASSRTSGRYNEQFF; DNA: TGTGCCAGCAGCCGGACTAGCGGGAGATACAATGAGCAGTTCTTC
size: NA; D: TRBD2; J: TRBJ2-7; V: TRBV6-5; length: 13; CDR3: CASSRGREGEQYF; DNA: TGTGCCAGCAGTCGCGGCAGGGAGGGAGAGCAGTACTTC
size: NA; D: TRBD1; J: TRBJ2-1; V: TRBV6-5; length: 14; CDR3: CASSYSRDRGEQFF; DNA: TGTGCCAGCAGTTACTCAAGGGACAGGGGGGAGCAGTTCTTC
size: NA; D: TRBD2; J: TRBJ2-7; V: TRBV4-2; length: 14; CDR3: CASSQGVAGGEQYF; DNA: TGTGCCAGCAGCCAAGGGGTAGCGGGAGGCGAGCAGTACTTC
size: NA; D: NA; J: TRBJ2-4; V: TRBV7-2; length: 15; CDR3: CASSLAGLGANIQYF; DNA: TGTGCCAGCAGCTTAGCTGGCCTGGGGGCAAACATTCAGTACTTC
size: once; D: TRBD2; J: TRBJ2-5; V: TRBV2; length: 14; CDR3: CASRPGGPRGTQYF; DNA: TGTGCCAGCAGGCCGGGGGGACCTAGAGGGACCCAGTACTTC
size: many; D: TRBD1; J: TRBJ1-1; V: TRBV12-5; length: 17; CDR3: CASGLVGQGQGNTEAFF; DNA: TGTGCTAGTGGTTTGGTAGGACAGGGGCAGGGGAACACTGAAGCTTTCTTT
size: NA; D: TRBD2; J: TRBJ2-7; V: TRBV5-1; length: 15; CDR3: CASSLQGLAIDEQYF; DNA: TGCGCCAGCAGCTTGCAGGGACTAGCGATCGACGAGCAGTACTTC
size: NA; D: NA; J: TRBJ2-7; V: TRBV28; length: 12; CDR3: CASSPSVREQYF; DNA: TGTGCCAGCAGTCCCTCAGTCAGAGAGCAGTACTTC
size: NA; D: NA; J: TRBJ1-1; V: TRBV30; length: 12; CDR3: CAWLRGRSEAFF; DNA: TGTGCCTGGCTAAGAGGGAGATCTGAAGCTTTCTTT
size: NA; D: TRBD1; J: TRBJ1-2; V: TRBV11-2; length: 12; CDR3: CASSSDRGGYTF; DNA: TGTGCCAGCAGCTCAGACAGGGGTGGCTACACCTTC
size: NA; D: TRBD2; J: TRBJ2-1; V: TRBV29-1; length: 13; CDR3: CSVGTSGSYEQFF; DNA: TGCAGCGTCGGGACTAGCGGGAGCTATGAGCAGTTCTTC
size: NA; D: TRBD2; J: TRBJ2-1; V: TRBV24-1; length: 17; CDR3: CATSEGTSGRAVYEQFF; DNA: TGTGCCACCAGTGAGGGGACTAGCGGGAGGGCGGTATATGAGCAGTTCTTC
size: NA; D: NA; J: TRBJ1-2; V: TRBV19; length: 15; CDR3: CASSIRGSTGYGYTF; DNA: TGTGCCAGTAGTATAAGGGGAAGCACTGGCTATGGCTACACCTTC
size: NA; D: NA; J: TRBJ1-3; V: TRBV30; length: 14; CDR3: CAWSARGSGNTIYF; DNA: TGTGCCTGGAGTGCCAGGGGTTCCGGAAACACCATATATTTT
size: NA; D: NA; J: TRBJ1-2; V: TRBV28; length: 15; CDR3: CASSRTLGGGYGYTF; DNA: TGTGCCAGCAGTCGGACTTTGGGGGGTGGCTATGGCTACACCTTC
size: NA; D: TRBD1; J: TRBJ1-6; V: TRBV5-1; length: 16; CDR3: CASSLSQGQGVSPLHF; DNA: TGCGCCAGCAGCTTGAGTCAGGGACAGGGAGTTTCACCCCTCCACTTT
size: NA; D: NA; J: TRBJ1-2; V: TRBV19; length: 16; CDR3: CASSIGRGNWLDGYTF; DNA: TGTGCCAGTAGTATAGGCAGGGGAAATTGGCTTGATGGCTACACCTTC